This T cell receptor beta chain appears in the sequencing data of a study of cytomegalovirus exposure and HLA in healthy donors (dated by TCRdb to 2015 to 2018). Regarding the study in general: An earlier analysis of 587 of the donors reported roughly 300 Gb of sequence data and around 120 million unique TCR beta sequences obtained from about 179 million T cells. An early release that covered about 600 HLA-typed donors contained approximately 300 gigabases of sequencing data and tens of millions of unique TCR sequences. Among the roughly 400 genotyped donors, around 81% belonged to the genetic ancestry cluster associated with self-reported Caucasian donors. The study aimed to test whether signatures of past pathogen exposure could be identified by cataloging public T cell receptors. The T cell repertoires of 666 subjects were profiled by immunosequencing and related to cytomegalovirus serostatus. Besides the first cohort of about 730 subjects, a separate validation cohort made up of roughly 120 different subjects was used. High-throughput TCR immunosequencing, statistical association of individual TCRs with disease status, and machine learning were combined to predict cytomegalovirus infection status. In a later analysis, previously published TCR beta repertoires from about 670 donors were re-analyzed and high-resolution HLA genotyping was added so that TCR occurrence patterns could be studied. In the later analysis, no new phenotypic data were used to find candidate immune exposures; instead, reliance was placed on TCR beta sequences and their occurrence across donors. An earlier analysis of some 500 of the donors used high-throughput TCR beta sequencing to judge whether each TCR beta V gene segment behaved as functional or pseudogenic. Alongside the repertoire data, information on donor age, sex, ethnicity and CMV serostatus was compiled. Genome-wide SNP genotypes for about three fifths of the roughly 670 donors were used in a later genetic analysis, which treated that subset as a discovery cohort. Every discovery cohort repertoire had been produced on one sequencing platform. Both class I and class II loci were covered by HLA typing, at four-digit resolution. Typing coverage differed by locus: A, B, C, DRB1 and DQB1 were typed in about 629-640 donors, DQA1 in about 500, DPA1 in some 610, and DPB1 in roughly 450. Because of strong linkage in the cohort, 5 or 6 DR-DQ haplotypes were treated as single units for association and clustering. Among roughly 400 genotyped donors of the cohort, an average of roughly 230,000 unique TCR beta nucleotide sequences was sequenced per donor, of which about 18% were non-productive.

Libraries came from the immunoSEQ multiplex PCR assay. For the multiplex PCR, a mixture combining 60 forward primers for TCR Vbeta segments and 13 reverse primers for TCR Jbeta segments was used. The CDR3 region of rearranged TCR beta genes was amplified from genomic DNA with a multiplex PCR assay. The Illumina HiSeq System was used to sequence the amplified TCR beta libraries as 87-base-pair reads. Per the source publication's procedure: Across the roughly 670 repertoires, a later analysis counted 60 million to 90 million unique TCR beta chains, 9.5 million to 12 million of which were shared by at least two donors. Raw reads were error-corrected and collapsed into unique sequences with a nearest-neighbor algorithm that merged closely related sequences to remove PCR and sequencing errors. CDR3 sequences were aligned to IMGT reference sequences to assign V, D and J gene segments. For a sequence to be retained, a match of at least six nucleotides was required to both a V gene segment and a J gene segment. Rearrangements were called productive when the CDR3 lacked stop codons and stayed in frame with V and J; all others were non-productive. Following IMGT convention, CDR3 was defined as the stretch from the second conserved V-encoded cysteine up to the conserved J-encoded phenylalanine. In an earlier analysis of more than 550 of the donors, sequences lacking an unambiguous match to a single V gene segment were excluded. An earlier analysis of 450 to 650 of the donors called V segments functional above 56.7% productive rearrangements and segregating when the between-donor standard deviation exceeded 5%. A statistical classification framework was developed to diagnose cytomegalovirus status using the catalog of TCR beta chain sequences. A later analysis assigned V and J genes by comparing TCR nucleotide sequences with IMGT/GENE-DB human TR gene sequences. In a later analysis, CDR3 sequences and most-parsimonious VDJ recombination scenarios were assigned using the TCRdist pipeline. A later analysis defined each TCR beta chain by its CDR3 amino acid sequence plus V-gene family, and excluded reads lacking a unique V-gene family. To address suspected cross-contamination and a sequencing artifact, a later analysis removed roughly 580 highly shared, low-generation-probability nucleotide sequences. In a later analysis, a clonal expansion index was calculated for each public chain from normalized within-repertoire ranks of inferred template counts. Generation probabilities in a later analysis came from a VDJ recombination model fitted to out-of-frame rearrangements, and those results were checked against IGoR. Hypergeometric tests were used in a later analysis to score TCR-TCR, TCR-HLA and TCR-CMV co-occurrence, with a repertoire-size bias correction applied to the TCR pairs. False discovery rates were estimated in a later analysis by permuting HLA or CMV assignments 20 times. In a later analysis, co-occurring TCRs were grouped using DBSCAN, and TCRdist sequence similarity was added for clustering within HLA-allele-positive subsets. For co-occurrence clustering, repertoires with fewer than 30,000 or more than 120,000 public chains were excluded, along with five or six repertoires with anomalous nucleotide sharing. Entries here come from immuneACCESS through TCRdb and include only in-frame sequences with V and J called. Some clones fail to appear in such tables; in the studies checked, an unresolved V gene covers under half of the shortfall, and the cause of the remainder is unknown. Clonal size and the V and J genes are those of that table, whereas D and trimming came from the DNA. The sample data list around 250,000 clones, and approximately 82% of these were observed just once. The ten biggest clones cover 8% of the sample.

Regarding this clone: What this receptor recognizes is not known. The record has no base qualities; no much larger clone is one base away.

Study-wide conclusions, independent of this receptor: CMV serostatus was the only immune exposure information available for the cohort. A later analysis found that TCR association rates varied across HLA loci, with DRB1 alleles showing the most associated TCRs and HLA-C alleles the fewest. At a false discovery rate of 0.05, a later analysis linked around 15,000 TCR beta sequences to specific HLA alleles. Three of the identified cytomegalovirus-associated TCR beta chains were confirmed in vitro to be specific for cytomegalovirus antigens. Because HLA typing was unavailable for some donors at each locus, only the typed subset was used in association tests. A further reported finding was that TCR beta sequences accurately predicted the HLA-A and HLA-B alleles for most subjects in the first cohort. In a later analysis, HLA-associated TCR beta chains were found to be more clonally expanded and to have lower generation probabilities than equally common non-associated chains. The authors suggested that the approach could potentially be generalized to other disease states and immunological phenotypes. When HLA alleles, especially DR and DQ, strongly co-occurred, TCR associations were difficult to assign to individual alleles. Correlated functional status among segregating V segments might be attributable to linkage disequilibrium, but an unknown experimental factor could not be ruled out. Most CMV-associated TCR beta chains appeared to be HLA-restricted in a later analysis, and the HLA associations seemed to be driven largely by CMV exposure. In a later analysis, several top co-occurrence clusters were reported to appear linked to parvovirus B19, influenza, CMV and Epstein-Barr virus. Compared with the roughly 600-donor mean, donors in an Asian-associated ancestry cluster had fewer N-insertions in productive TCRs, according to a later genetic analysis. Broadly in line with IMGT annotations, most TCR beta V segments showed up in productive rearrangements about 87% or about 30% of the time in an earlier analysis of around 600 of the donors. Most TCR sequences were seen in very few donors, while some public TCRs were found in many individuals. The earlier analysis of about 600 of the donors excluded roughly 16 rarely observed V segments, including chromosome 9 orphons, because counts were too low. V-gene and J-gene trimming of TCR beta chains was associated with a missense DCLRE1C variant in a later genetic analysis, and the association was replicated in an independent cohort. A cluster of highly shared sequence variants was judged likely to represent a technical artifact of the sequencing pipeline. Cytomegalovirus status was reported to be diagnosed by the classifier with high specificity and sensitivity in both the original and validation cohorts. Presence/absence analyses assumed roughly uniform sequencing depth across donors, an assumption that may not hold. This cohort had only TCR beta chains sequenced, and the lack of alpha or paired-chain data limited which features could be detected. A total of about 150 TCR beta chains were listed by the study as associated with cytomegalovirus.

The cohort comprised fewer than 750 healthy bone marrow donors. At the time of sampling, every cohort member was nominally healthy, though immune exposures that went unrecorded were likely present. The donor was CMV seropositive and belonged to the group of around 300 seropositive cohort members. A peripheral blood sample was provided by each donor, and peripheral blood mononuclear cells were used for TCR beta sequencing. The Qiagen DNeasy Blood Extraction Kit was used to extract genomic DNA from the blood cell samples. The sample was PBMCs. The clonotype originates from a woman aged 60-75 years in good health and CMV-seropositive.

The sequenced DNA is TGTGCCAGCAGCCGCGGGCAGGGGGCAGATCAGCCCCAGCATTTT. This yields the protein CASSRGQGADQPQHF. This sequence uses TRBV28 and TRBJ1-5; 8 of the junction bases match TRBD1. CDR1 MDHEN and CDR2 SYDVKM are derived from the germline V gene. The CDR3 sequence holds 15 residues, the cysteine and phenylalanine included. Kept here is only the CDR3 DNA, which spans 45 bases and is read in frame from base 1. Trimming removed 6 bases from V and 5 bases from J; the gene matches leave 9 bases unexplained.